The T cell receptor (beta chain) under discussion was sequenced for a study of blood T cell repertoires in COVID-19. Across the whole study: Specimens from acute and convalescent COVID-19 originated in the United States, Italy and Spain. T cells, B-cell-depleted T cells, or PBMCs supplied cDNA or gDNA.

It was during active infection that Seattle patients were enrolled and then longitudinally followed. In the original analysis: Nucleated cell number was recorded as an estimate derived from reference gene primer amplification. Produced via immunoSEQ multiplex PCR; TCRdb's table is partial and in-frame only. V, J and clone size are those of that table, while D and trimming were read from the DNA. The sample includes approximately 110,000 clones, around 85% of them seen just once. CDR3 length: 13 residues. Trimming removed 5 bases at V and 5 bases at J, with 12 bases between. Germline assignment: CDR1 SGHNT and CDR2 YENEEA.

Sequencing was done on a sample of peripheral blood. This clonotype was obtained from a woman of 80 years or more with COVID-19, enrolled during active disease. This chain uses TRBV11-3 with TRBJ2-5; D uncertain. CDR3 nucleotides: TGTGCCAGCAGCCCCCCGGGTGGGGAGACCCAGTACTTC. It yields the protein CASSPPGGETQYF.